These T cell receptor beta chains were read from a single sample in a study of CD8+ T cells in alopecia areata. Repertoires were generated with immunoSEQ multiplex PCR, while TCRdb's copy carries only in-frame clones and drops some. Of approximately 140,000 clones in the sample, over 45% were seen once. Material for sequencing was CD4+ T cells sorted from blood. The receptor set was obtained from a human donor with alopecia areata. The CDR3 runs from the conserved cysteine through the conserved F or W. Fields, in order: D gene, clone size, J gene, V gene, CDR3 DNA, CDR3 protein. A D gene is named only where the DNA matches it firmly. Some rows mark clone size as missing; the rest say once, few, many or name a class of expanded clone.

D gene: NA; clone size: few; J gene: TRBJ1-1; V gene: TRBV19; CDR3 DNA: TGTGCCAGTAGTATCCAGGGGCCAAAGATGAACACTGAAGCTTTCTTT; CDR3 protein: CASSIQGPKMNTEAFF
D gene: NA; clone size: NA; J gene: TRBJ2-6; V gene: TRBV9; CDR3 DNA: TGTGCCAGGTTGGCCTCTACAGTCCGCTCCAACGTCCTGACTTTC; CDR3 protein: CARLASTVRSNVLTF
D gene: TRBD1; clone size: NA; J gene: TRBJ1-2; V gene: TRBV10-3; CDR3 DNA: TGTGCCATCAGTGGGGACAGGGTGGCCTATGGCTACACCTTC; CDR3 protein: CAISGDRVAYGYTF
D gene: TRBD1; clone size: once; J gene: TRBJ1-1; V gene: TRBV29-1; CDR3 DNA: TGCAGCGTCAGACAGGGGTTGCACACTGAAGCTTTCTTT; CDR3 protein: CSVRQGLHTEAFF
D gene: NA; clone size: NA; J gene: TRBJ1-5; V gene: TRBV9; CDR3 DNA: TGTGCCAGCAGCGTCGACGGAAATCAGCCCCAGCATTTT; CDR3 protein: CASSVDGNQPQHF
D gene: TRBD2; clone size: NA; J gene: TRBJ2-3; V gene: TRBV7-2; CDR3 DNA: TGTGCCAGCAGCTTAGGGCTAGCGGAGGGGAATACGCAGTATTTT; CDR3 protein: CASSLGLAEGNTQYF
D gene: NA; clone size: NA; J gene: TRBJ2-2; V gene: TRBV7-2; CDR3 DNA: TGTGCCAGCAGCCCCGGAGGGACCACCGGGGAGCTGTTTTTT; CDR3 protein: CASSPGGTTGELFF
D gene: TRBD1; clone size: few; J gene: TRBJ2-6; V gene: TRBV18; CDR3 DNA: TGTGCCAGCTCACCAAGGACAGGGAATTCTTACTCTGGGGCCAACGTCCTGACTTTC; CDR3 protein: CASSPRTGNSYSGANVLTF
D gene: TRBD1; clone size: NA; J gene: TRBJ1-1; V gene: TRBV30; CDR3 DNA: TGTGCCTGGAGCCCTCGACGAGGGACAGGGTCGGGGCAAACCTTT; CDR3 protein: CAWSPRRGTGSGQTF
D gene: TRBD1; clone size: NA; J gene: TRBJ1-1; V gene: TRBV30; CDR3 DNA: TGTGCCTGGAGTTACAGGGGTAACACTGAAGCTTTCTTT; CDR3 protein: CAWSYRGNTEAFF
D gene: NA; clone size: few; J gene: TRBJ2-7; V gene: TRBV29-1; CDR3 DNA: TGCAGCGTTGAAAAGCCGGGATACGAGCAGTACTTC; CDR3 protein: CSVEKPGYEQYF
D gene: NA; clone size: once; J gene: TRBJ1-2; V gene: TRBV7-3; CDR3 DNA: TGTGCCAGCAGCCCGGGACTTGGCTATGGCTACACCTTC; CDR3 protein: CASSPGLGYGYTF
D gene: TRBD2; clone size: NA; J gene: TRBJ2-1; V gene: TRBV5-1; CDR3 DNA: TGCGCCAGCCGAGGACAACTAGCGGGAGGGGGCAATGAGCAGTTCTTC; CDR3 protein: CASRGQLAGGGNEQFF
D gene: TRBD2; clone size: NA; J gene: TRBJ2-7; V gene: TRBV5-1; CDR3 DNA: TGCGCCAGCAGCTGGGGACTAGCGGCCTACGAGCAGTACTTC; CDR3 protein: CASSWGLAAYEQYF
D gene: NA; clone size: few; J gene: TRBJ2-5; V gene: TRBV2; CDR3 DNA: TGTGCCAGCAAGGGTTCCATCCAGGAGACCCAGTACTTC; CDR3 protein: CASKGSIQETQYF
D gene: TRBD2; clone size: NA; J gene: TRBJ2-3; V gene: TRBV7-3; CDR3 DNA: TGTGCCAGCAGCTTCGGACTAGCGGGGGATACGCAGTATTTT; CDR3 protein: CASSFGLAGDTQYF
D gene: TRBD1; clone size: NA; J gene: TRBJ2-7; V gene: TRBV4-1; CDR3 DNA: TGCGCCAGCAGCCAAGAACCCGGGACAGGGTACTACGAGCAGTACTTC; CDR3 protein: CASSQEPGTGYYEQYF
D gene: NA; clone size: few; J gene: TRBJ2-7; V gene: TRBV11-3; CDR3 DNA: TGTGCCAGCAGCTTACCACGGAGGAGGTACGAGCAGTACTTC; CDR3 protein: CASSLPRRRYEQYF
D gene: TRBD1; clone size: few; J gene: TRBJ2-2; V gene: TRBV19; CDR3 DNA: TGTGCCAGTAGTGCCGGGACAGGGGACGGCACCGGGGAGCTGTTTTTT; CDR3 protein: CASSAGTGDGTGELFF
D gene: NA; clone size: NA; J gene: TRBJ2-7; V gene: TRBV6-5; CDR3 DNA: TGTGCCAGCAGTTACTCGAGGACCTACGAGCAGTACTTC; CDR3 protein: CASSYSRTYEQYF
D gene: NA; clone size: few; J gene: TRBJ2-7; V gene: TRBV28; CDR3 DNA: TGTGCCAGCAGCATCACCTACGAGCAGTACTTC; CDR3 protein: CASSITYEQYF
D gene: NA; clone size: NA; J gene: TRBJ2-5; V gene: TRBV11-3; CDR3 DNA: TGTGCCAGCAGCCGACCCGTAGAGACCCAGTACTTC; CDR3 protein: CASSRPVETQYF
D gene: TRBD1; clone size: few; J gene: TRBJ2-7; V gene: TRBV28; CDR3 DNA: TGTGCCAGCAGCACGGGACAGGTATACGAGCAGTACTTC; CDR3 protein: CASSTGQVYEQYF
D gene: TRBD2; clone size: few; J gene: TRBJ2-1; V gene: TRBV11-2; CDR3 DNA: TGTGCCAGCAGCAAAGGGACTAGCGGGAGAATTTTGAGAAATGAGCAGTTCTTC; CDR3 protein: CASSKGTSGRILRNEQFF
D gene: NA; clone size: NA; J gene: TRBJ2-6; V gene: TRBV2; CDR3 DNA: TGTGCCAGCAGGCTTACAGGGACTGGGGCCAACGTCCTGACTTTC; CDR3 protein: CASRLTGTGANVLTF
D gene: NA; clone size: once; J gene: TRBJ2-7; V gene: TRBV19; CDR3 DNA: TGTGCCAGTAGTATCTGGGGGTACGAGCAGTACTTC; CDR3 protein: CASSIWGYEQYF
D gene: NA; clone size: NA; J gene: TRBJ2-4; V gene: TRBV5-1; CDR3 DNA: TGCGCCAGCAGTTTAACCGCCGGAGCCAAAAACATTCAGTACTTC; CDR3 protein: CASSLTAGAKNIQYF
D gene: NA; clone size: once; J gene: TRBJ1-1; V gene: TRBV29-1; CDR3 DNA: TGCAGCGGACGACAGGAGAACACTGAAGCTTTCTTT; CDR3 protein: CSGRQENTEAFF